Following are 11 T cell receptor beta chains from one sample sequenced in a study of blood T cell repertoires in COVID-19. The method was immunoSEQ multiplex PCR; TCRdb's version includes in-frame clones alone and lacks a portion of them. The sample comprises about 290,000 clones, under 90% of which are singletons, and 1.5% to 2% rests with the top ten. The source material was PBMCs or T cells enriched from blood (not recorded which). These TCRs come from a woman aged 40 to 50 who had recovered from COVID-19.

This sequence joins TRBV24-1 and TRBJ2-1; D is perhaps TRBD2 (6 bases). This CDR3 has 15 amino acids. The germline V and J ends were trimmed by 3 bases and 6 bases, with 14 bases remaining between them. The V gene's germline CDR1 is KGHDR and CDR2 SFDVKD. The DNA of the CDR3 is TGTGCCACCAGTGATGGGGGAGTCGGGGGCAATGAGCAGTTCTTC. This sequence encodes CATSDGGVGGNEQFF.

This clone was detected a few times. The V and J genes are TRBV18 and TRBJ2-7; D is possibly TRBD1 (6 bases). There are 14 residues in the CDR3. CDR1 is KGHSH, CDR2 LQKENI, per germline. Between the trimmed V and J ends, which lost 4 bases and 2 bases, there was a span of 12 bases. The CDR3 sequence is CASSQRDNTYEQYF. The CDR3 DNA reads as TGTGCCAGCTCACAACGGGACAACACCTACGAGCAGTACTTC.

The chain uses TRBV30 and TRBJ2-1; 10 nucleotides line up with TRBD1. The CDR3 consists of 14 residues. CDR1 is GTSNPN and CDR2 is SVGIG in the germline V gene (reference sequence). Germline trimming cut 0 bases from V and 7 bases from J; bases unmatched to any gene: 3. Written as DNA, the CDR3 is TGTGCCTGGAGTGTAGACAGGGGGCCAAATGAGCAGTTCTTC. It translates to CAWSVDRGPNEQFF.

The CDR3 coding sequence is TGTGCCAGCAGCTCCCTCCGGGACAGGGAGGGGCGAGGGGCCCAGCATTTT. Residues: CASSSLRDREGRGAQHF. The chain has TRBV5-6 and TRBJ1-5; 9 bases are a match to TRBD1. CDR1 is SGHDT, CDR2 YYEEEE, per germline. J was trimmed by 11 bases and V by 3 bases; bases with no gene match: 18. The CDR3 totals 17 residues.

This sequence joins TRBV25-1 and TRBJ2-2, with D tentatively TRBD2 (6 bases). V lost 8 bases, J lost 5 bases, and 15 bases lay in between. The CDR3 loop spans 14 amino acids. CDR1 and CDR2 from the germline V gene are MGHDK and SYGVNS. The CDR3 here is CASSLPGGTGELFF. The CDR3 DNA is TGTGCCAGCTCCCTTCCCGGAGGGACCGGGGAGCTGTTTTTT. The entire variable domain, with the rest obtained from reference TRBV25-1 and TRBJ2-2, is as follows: EADIYQTPRYLVIGTGKKITLECSQTMGHDKMYWYQQDPGMELHLIHYSYGVNSTEKGDLSSESTVSRIRTEHFPLTLESARPSHTSQYLCASSLPGGTGELFFGEGSRLTVL.

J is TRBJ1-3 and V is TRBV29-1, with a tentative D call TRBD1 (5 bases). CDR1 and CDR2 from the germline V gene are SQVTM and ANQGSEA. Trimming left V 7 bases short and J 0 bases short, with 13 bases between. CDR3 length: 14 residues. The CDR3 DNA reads TGCAGCGCGCAGGAGGGGACCTCTGGAAACACCATATATTTT. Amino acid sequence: CSAQEGTSGNTIYF.

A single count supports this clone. In DNA, the CDR3 is TGTGCCAGCAGTGTCCAGGTCCGTGATGGCTACACCTTC. Its translation: CASSVQVRDGYTF. The chain has TRBV2 and TRBJ1-2; D not resolved. V was pared by 4 bases and J by 6 bases, with 12 bases between. The CDR3 contains 13 residues. Germline lookup yields CDR1 SNHLY and CDR2 FYNNEI.

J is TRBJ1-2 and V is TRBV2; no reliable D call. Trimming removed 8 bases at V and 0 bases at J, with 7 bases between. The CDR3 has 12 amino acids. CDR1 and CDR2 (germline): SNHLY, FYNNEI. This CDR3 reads CASRYANYGYTF. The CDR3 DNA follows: TGTGCCAGCCGCTATGCTAACTATGGCTACACCTTC.

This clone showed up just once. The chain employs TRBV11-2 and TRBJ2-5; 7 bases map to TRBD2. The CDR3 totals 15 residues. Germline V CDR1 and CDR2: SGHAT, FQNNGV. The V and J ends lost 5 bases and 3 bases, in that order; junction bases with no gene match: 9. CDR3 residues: CASSSGRENKETQYF. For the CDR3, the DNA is TGTGCCAGCAGCAGCGGGCGGGAGAATAAAGAGACCCAGTACTTC.

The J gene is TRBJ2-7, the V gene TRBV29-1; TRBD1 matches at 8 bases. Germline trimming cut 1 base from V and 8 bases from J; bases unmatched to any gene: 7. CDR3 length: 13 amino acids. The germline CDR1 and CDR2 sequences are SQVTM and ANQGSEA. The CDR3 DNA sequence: TGCAGCGTTGAAGTAACAGGGGGTAGTAAGCAGTACTTC. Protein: CSVEVTGGSKQYF.

The CDR3, as DNA: TGTGCCAGCAGCTTAACGGGAGGGAAAACAGATACGCAGTATTTT. Residues: CASSLTGGKTDTQYF. The rearrangement links TRBV7-2 to TRBJ2-3, with 8 bases aligning to TRBD2. The V gene end was trimmed by 2 bases and the J gene end by 3 bases; junction bases not matched to a gene: 4. The CDR3 has 15 residues. The germline V gene encodes CDR1 SGHTA and CDR2 FQGNSA. The variable domain in full, with the rest retrieved from reference TRBV7-2 and TRBJ2-3, is GAGVSQSPSNKVTEKGKDVELRCDPISGHTALYWYRQSLGQGLEFLIYFQGNSAPDKSGLPSDRFSAERTGGSVSTLTIQRTQQEDSAVYLCASSLTGGKTDTQYFGPGTRLTVL.